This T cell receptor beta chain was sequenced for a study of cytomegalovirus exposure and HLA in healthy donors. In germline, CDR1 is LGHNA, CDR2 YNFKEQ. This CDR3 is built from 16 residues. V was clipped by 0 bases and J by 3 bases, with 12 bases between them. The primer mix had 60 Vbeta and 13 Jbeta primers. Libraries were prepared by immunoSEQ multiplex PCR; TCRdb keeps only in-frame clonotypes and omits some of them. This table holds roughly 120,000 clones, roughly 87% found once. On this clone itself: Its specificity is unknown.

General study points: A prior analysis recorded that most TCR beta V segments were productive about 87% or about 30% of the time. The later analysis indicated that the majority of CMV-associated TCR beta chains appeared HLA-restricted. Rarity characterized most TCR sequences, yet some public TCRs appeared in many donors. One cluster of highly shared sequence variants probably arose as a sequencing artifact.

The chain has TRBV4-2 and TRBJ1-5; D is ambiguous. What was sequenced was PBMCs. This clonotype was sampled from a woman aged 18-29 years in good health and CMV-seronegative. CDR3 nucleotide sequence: TGTGCCAGCAGCCAAGATATAACGCGGGACAATCAGCCCCAGCATTTT. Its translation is CASSQDITRDNQPQHF.